These 2 T cell receptor beta chains came from one sample sequenced in a study of blood T cells in healthy people across ages. A sample-barcoded 5' primer and a J-beta primer mix were used in a second PCR of roughly 7 to 12 cycles. MiXCR, run by TCRdb on the 5' RACE reads, gives a single entry per CDR3 protein. The sample lists hundreds of thousands of distinct CDR3 sequences; about 32% were seen once. Specimen: blood. The receptors stem from a woman aged 80 or over in good health.

The rearrangement uses TRBV19 and TRBJ1-1; D not resolved. In germline, CDR1 is LNHDA, CDR2 SQIVND (reference sequence). Trimming left V 0 bases short and J 8 bases short, with 16 bases between. This CDR3 region has 15 residues. The CDR3 reads CASSIDIRPRDEAFF. The CDR3 DNA reads TGTGCCAGTAGTATAGACATCCGCCCTAGAGACGAAGCTTTCTTT. Variable domain in full (rest from reference TRBV19 and TRBJ1-1): DGGITQSPKYLFRKEGQNVTLSCEQNLNHDAMYWYRQDPGQGLRLIYYSQIVNDFQKGDIAEGYSVSREKKESFPLTVTSAQKNPTAFYLCASSIDIRPRDEAFFGQGTRLTVV.

The chain has TRBV18 and TRBJ2-1; 9 bases agree with TRBD2. Per the germline V gene, CDR1 is KGHSH and CDR2 is LQKENI. CDR3 length: 17 amino acids. V lost 4 bases to trimming and J lost 6 bases; unmatched junction nucleotides: 13. The DNA for the CDR3 is TGTGCCAGCTCACAGAGACTAGCGGACCCCCTGGGCAATGAGCAGTTCTTC. Its translation is CASSQRLADPLGNEQFF.